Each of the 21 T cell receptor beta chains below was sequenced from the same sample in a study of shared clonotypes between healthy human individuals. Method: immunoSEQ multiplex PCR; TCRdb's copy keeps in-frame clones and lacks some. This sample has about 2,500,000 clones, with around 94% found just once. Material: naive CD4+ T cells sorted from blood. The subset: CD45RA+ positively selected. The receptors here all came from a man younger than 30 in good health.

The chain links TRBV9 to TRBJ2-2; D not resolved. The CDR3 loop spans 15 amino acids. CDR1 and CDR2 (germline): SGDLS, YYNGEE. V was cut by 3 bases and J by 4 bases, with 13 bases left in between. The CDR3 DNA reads TGTGCCAGCAGCGCCTCCCAGAAGGCCACCGGGGAGCTGTTTTTT. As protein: CASSASQKATGELFF.

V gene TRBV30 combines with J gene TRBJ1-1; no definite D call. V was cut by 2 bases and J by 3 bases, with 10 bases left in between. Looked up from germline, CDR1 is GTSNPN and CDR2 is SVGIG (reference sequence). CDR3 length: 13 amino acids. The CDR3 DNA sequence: TGTGCCTGGAGTAATGAGGTAGACACTGAAGCTTTCTTT. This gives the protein CAWSNEVDTEAFF.

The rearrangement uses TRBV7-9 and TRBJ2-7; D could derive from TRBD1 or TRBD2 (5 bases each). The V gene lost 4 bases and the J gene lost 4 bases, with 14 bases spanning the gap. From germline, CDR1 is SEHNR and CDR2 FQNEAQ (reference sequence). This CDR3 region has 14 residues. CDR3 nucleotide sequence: TGTGCCAGCAGCTGGACGGGGCCGGGGTACGAGCAGTACTTC. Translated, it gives CASSWTGPGYEQYF. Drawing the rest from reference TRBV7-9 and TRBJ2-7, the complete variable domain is DTGVSQNPRHKITKRGQNVTFRCDPISEHNRLYWYRQTLGQGPEFLTYFQNEAQLEKSRLLSDRFSAERPKGSFSTLEIQRTEQGDSAMYLCASSWTGPGYEQYFGPGTRLTVT.

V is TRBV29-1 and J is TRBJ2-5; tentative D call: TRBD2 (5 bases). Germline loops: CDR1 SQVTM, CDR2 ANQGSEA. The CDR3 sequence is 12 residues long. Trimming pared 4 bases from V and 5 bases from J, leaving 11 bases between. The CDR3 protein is CSVVRGLETQYF. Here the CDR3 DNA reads TGCAGCGTTGTTCGAGGGCTTGAGACCCAGTACTTC.

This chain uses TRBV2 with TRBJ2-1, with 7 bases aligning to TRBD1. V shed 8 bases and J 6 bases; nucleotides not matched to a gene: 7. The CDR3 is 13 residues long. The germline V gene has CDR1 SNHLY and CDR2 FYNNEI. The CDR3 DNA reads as TGTGCCAGCGGGGGACAGAACCCCAATGAGCAGTTCTTC. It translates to CASGGQNPNEQFF.

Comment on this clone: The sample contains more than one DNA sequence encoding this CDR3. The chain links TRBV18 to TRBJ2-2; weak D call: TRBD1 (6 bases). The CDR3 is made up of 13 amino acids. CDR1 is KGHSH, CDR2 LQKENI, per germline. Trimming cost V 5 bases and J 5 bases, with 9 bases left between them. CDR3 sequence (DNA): TGTGCCAGCTCATTCCAGGGGACCGGGGAGCTGTTTTTT. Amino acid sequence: CASSFQGTGELFF.

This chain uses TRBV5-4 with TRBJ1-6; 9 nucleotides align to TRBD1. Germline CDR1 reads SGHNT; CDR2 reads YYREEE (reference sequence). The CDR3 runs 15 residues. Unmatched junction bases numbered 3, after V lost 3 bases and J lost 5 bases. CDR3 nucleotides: TGTGCCAGCAGCTCTAGGACAGGGGATAATTCACCCCTCCACTTT. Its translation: CASSSRTGDNSPLHF.

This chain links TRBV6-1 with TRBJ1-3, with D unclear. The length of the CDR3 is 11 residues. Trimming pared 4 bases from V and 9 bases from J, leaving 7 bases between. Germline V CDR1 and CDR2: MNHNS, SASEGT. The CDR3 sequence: CASSGLGTIYF. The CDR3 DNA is TGTGCCAGCAGTGGGCTGGGCACCATATATTTT.

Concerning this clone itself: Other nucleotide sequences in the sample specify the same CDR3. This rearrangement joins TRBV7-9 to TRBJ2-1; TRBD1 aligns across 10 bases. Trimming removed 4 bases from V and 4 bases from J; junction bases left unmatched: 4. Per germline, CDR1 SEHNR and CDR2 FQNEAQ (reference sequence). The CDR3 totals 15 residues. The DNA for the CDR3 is TGTGCCAGCAGCTCGGGACAGGGGACATACAATGAGCAGTTCTTC. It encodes CASSSGQGTYNEQFF.

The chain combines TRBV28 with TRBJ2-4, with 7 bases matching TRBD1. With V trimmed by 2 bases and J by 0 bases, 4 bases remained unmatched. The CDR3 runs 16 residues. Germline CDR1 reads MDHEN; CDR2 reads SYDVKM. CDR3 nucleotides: TGTGCCAGCAGTTTAGGGGACAGCTTAGCCAAAAACATTCAGTACTTC. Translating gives CASSLGDSLAKNIQYF.

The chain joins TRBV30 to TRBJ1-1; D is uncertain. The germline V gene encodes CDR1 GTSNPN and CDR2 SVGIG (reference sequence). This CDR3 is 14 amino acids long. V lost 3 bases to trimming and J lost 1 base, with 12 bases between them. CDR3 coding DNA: TGTGCCTGGAGGGGAGACACCTCGAACACTGAAGCTTTCTTT. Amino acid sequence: CAWRGDTSNTEAFF.

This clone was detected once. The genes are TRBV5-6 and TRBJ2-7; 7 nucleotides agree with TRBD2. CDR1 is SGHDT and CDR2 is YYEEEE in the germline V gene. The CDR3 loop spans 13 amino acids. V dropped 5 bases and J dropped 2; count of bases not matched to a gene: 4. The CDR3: CASRLLATYEQYF. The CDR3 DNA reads TGTGCCAGCAGACTACTAGCGACCTACGAGCAGTACTTC.

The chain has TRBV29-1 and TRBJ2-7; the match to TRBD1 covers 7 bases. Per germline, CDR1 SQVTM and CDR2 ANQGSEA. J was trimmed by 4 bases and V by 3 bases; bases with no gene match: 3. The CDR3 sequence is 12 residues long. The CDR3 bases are TGCAGCGTTGAGCAACAGGGGTACGAGCAGTACTTC. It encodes CSVEQQGYEQYF.

The DNA of the CDR3 is TGTGCCACTTCGACGCGGGGGGGAGCGGGAGATGAGCAGTACTTC. As protein: CATSTRGGAGDEQYF. The rearrangement uses TRBV6-5 and TRBJ2-7; 9 nucleotides match TRBD2. The CDR3 totals 15 residues. The germline gives CDR1 MNHEY, CDR2 SVGAGI. The V segment lost 10 bases and the J segment 7 bases; nucleotides outside the gene matches: 17.

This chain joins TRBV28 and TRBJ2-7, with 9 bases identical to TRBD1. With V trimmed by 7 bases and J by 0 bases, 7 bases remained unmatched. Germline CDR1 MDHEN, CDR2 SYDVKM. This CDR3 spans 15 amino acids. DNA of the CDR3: TGTGCCAGCACCTCAATGACAGGGGGCTCCTACGAGCAGTACTTC. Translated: CASTSMTGGSYEQYF.

This CDR3 reads CASSLPLDATYNEQFF. Here the CDR3 DNA reads TGCGCCAGCAGCCTCCCACTAGACGCGACCTACAATGAGCAGTTCTTC. The chain joins TRBV5-1 to TRBJ2-1; tentative D call: TRBD2 (5 bases). CDR1 is SGHRS and CDR2 is YFSETQ in the germline V gene. This CDR3 comprises 16 residues. Trimming took off 4 bases at V and 2 bases at J, with 16 bases between the two ends.

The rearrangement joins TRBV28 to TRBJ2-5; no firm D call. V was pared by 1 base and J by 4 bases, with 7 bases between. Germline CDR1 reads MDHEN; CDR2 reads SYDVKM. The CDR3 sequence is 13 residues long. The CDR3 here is CASSLLVGETQYF. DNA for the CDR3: TGTGCCAGCAGTTTATTAGTGGGAGAGACCCAGTACTTC. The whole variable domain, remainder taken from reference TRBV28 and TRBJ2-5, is DVKVTQSSRYLVKRTGEKVFLECVQDMDHENMFWYRQDPGLGLRLIYFSYDVKMKEKGDIPEGYSVSREKKERFSLILESASTNQTSMYLCASSLLVGETQYFGPGTRLLVL.

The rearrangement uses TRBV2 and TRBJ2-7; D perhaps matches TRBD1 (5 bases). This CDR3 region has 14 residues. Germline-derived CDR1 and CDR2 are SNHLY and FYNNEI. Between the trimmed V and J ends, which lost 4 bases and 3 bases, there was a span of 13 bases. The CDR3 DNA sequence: TGTGCCAGCAGTGGCCAGGGTGGTAACTACGAGCAGTACTTC. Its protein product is CASSGQGGNYEQYF.

The CDR3 bases are TGTGCCAGCGGGAGGGCCTACGAGCAGTACTTC. Translated: CASGRAYEQYF. The J gene is TRBJ2-7, the V gene TRBV7-3; 7 nucleotides align to TRBD2. This CDR3 spans 11 amino acids. The V gene's germline CDR1 is SGHTA and CDR2 FQGTGA. V trimming: 8 bases; J trimming: 2 bases; junction bases outside the gene matches: 0.

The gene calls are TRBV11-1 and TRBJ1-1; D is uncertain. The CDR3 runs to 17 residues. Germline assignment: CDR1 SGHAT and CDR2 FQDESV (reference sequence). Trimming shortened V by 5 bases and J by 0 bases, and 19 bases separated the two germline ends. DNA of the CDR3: TGTGCCAGCAGCGGCCGGACTCAAGCGAGCCTGAACACTGAAGCTTTCTTT. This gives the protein CASSGRTQASLNTEAFF.

CDR3 protein: CASSSSGGYGNTIYF. CDR3 nucleotide sequence: TGCGCCAGCAGCTCCTCGGGAGGGTATGGAAACACCATATATTTT. J is TRBJ1-3 and V is TRBV5-1; D remains unclear. The germline V gene encodes CDR1 SGHRS and CDR2 YFSETQ. Trimming cost V 3 bases and J 3 bases, with 13 bases left between them. The CDR3 spans 15 residues.